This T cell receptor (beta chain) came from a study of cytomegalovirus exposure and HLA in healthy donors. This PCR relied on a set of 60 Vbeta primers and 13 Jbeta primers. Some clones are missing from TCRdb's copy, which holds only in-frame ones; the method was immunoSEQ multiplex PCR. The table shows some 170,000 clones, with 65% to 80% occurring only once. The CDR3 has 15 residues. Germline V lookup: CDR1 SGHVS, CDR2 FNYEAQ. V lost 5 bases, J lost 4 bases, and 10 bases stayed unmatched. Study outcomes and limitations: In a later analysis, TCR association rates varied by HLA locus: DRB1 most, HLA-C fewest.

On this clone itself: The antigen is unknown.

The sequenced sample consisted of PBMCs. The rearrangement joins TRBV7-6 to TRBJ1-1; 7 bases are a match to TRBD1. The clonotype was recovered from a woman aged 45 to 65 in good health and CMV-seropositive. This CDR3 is CASSPETGLATEAFF. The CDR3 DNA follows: TGTGCCAGCAGCCCAGAGACAGGGTTGGCCACTGAAGCTTTCTTT.